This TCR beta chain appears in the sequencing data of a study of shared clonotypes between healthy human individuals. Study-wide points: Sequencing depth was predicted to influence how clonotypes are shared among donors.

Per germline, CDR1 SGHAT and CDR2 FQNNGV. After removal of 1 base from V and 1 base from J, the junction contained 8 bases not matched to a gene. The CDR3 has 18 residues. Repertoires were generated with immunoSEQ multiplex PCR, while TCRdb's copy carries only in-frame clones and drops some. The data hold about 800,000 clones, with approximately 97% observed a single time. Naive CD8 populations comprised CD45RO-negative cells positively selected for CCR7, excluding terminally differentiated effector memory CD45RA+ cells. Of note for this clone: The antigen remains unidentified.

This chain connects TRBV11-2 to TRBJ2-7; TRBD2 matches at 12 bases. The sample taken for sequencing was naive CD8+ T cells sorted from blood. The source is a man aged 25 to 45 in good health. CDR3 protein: CASSLGRASGRESYEQYF. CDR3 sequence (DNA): TGTGCCAGCAGCTTAGGGAGGGCTAGCGGGAGGGAATCCTACGAGCAGTACTTC.